This T cell receptor beta chain stems from a study of T cells after yellow fever vaccination. This clonotype was detected only a few times. Its matching antigen is unknown. CDR1 LGHNA and CDR2 YSLEER come from the germline V gene. Trimming removed 0 bases at V and 0 bases at J, with 12 bases between. This CDR3 has 17 amino acids. MiXCR was run by TCRdb on the 5' RACE reads, yielding one entry per CDR3 protein. The table includes about 300,000 distinct CDR3 sequences, 3% to 4.5% detected once. Whole-study results and caveats: Boosting was followed by the reappearance of most primary-vaccination clones (approximately 95% CD4, more than 70% CD8).

This specimen consisted of PBMCs, obtained 5 days after the yellow fever booster vaccination. This sequence originates from a man aged 18 to 29 who received the YFV17D yellow fever vaccine. The chain combines TRBV4-3 with TRBJ2-4; possibly TRBD1 for D (6 bases). As DNA, the CDR3 is TGCGCCAGCAGCCAAGAAGGTACAGGGCTAGCCAAAAACATTCAGTACTTC. It translates to CASSQEGTGLAKNIQYF.